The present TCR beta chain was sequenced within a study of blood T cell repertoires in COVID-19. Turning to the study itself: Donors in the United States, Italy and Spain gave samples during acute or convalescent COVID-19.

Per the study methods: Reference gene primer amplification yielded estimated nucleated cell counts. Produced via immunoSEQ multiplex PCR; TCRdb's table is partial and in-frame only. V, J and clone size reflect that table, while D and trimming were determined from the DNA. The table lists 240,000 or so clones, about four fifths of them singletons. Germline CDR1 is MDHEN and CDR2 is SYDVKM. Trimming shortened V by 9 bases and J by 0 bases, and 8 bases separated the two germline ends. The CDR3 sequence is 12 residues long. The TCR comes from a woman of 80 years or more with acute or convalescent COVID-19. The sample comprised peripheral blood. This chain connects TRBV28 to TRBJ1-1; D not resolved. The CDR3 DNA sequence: TGTGCCAGTGGAGCGGTGAACACTGAAGCTTTCTTT. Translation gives CASGAVNTEAFF.